These 19 T cell receptor beta chains were sequenced from one sample in a study of blood T cells in healthy people across ages. A second PCR, run for about 6 to 11 cycles, used a sample-barcoded 5' primer plus a J-beta primer mix. MiXCR was run by TCRdb on the 5' RACE reads, yielding one entry per CDR3 protein. The table shows around 800,000 distinct CDR3 sequences, with around 62% occurring only once. Sequenced sample: blood. The receptors originated from a man aged 25-45 years in good health.

This clonotype has more than one count but fewer than ten. The chain has TRBV20-1 and TRBJ1-5, with D possibly being TRBD1 (5 bases). The CDR3 is 18 amino acids. Germline CDR1 reads DFQATT; CDR2 reads SNEGSKA (reference sequence). The V end was cut by 4 bases, the J end by 2 bases, with 24 bases between. The CDR3 spells CSATGPRRGSLGNQPQHF. Written as DNA, the CDR3 is TGCAGTGCTACGGGGCCCCGTAGGGGTTCCCTTGGCAATCAGCCCCAGCATTTT.

This clonotype was seen only once. V usage is TRBV20-1 and J usage is TRBJ2-5; the match to TRBD1 covers 9 bases. The CDR3 has 13 residues. CDR1 and CDR2 (germline): DFQATT, SNEGSKA (reference sequence). V shed 4 bases and J 5 bases; nucleotides not matched to a gene: 5. The CDR3: CSATQGAWETQYF. CDR3 coding DNA: TGCAGTGCTACACAGGGGGCTTGGGAGACCCAGTACTTC.

The chain joins TRBV9 to TRBJ1-6; TRBD1 matches at 7 bases. CDR1 and CDR2 from the germline V gene are SGDLS and YYNGEE. V trimming: 3 bases; J trimming: 10 bases; junction bases outside the gene matches: 7. The CDR3 covers 14 residues. CDR3 in DNA: TGTGCCAGCAGCGATGCAGGGGGAGGCTCACCCCTCCACTTT. Translating it yields CASSDAGGGSPLHF.

The rearrangement joins TRBV6-2 or TRBV6-3 to TRBJ2-2; no reliable D call. This CDR3 region has 15 residues. Germline V lookup: CDR1 MNHEY, CDR2 SVGEGT. Trimming shortened V by 6 bases and J by 0 bases, and 11 bases separated the two germline ends. CDR3 sequence: CASRVPISNTGELFF. In nucleotides, the CDR3 is TGTGCCAGCAGAGTCCCCATATCGAACACCGGGGAGCTGTTTTTT.

The chain joins TRBV6-5 to TRBJ1-6; 7 bases map to TRBD1. Germline V gene sequence: CDR1 MNHEY, CDR2 SVGAGI. CDR3 length: 14 amino acids. V was pared by 6 bases and J by 5 bases, with 4 bases of the junction left unmatched. The CDR3 nucleotides are TGTGCCAGCAGGACCGGGACAGATAATTCACCCCTCCACTTT. Residues: CASRTGTDNSPLHF.

The chain couples TRBV12-3 or TRBV12-4 to TRBJ2-1; TRBD2 aligns across 8 bases. The CDR3 spans 17 residues. Trimming took 3 bases from V and 0 from J; bases not matched to a gene: 7. In DNA, the CDR3 is TGTGCCAGCAGTTTGGGGACTAGTTCTCTCTCCTACAATGAGCAGTTCTTC. Translated, it gives CASSLGTSSLSYNEQFF.

The rearrangement joins TRBV29-1 to TRBJ2-1; D is uncertain. The V end was cut by 5 bases, the J end by 5 bases, with 10 bases between. This CDR3 is built from 12 residues. Per the germline V gene, CDR1 is SQVTM and CDR2 is ANQGSEA. The CDR3 sequence: CSVTVINNEQFF. The CDR3 DNA sequence: TGCAGCGTTACGGTTATAAACAATGAGCAGTTCTTC.

The chain links TRBV7-9 to TRBJ2-6; D uncertain. The ends were cut back, 4 bases at V and 1 base at J, with 20 bases in the middle. The CDR3 consists of 19 residues. In germline, CDR1 is SEHNR, CDR2 FQNEAQ (reference sequence). CDR3: CASSSPLESKRSGANVLTF. DNA for the CDR3: TGTGCCAGCAGCTCCCCGTTGGAGAGCAAACGATCTGGGGCCAACGTCCTGACTTTC.

This chain links TRBV5-1 with TRBJ2-1; TRBD1 matches at 8 bases. The CDR3 runs 16 residues. Germline CDR1 SGHRS, CDR2 YFSETQ. The V gene end was trimmed by 4 bases and the J gene end by 4 bases; junction bases not matched to a gene: 10. Here the CDR3 reads CASSTTTGGRYNEQFF. CDR3 DNA sequence: TGCGCCAGCAGCACGACTACAGGGGGACGTTACAATGAGCAGTTCTTC.

This clonotype was seen a handful of times. The rearrangement joins TRBV6-5 to TRBJ2-4; D ambiguous. The CDR3 covers 11 residues. Trimming removed 6 bases from V and 8 bases from J, with 8 bases in between. Germline-derived CDR1 and CDR2 are MNHEY and SVGAGI. CDR3 sequence (DNA): TGTGCCAGCAGGCATCAGGACATTCAGTACTTC. Its translation is CASRHQDIQYF.

This chain uses TRBV10-3 with TRBJ2-3; no firm D call. Germline assignment: CDR1 ENHRY and CDR2 SYGVKD. Between the trimmed V and J ends, which lost 2 bases and 7 bases, there was a span of 10 bases. CDR3 length: 13 amino acids. DNA of the CDR3: TGTGCCATCAGTGAGGGAGACGGCAATACGCAGTATTTT. It yields the protein CAISEGDGNTQYF.

This clonotype was found many times. The V call is TRBV5-6, the J call TRBJ2-3, with a tentative D call TRBD1 (5 bases). CDR1 is SGHDT and CDR2 is YYEEEE in the germline V gene. The CDR3 loop spans 16 amino acids. Trimming cost V 4 bases and J 0 bases, with 15 bases left between them. CDR3 sequence reads: CASSRPDSISTDTQYF. The CDR3 DNA reads TGTGCCAGCAGCAGACCCGACAGTATCAGCACAGATACGCAGTATTTT.

V is TRBV5-4 and J is TRBJ1-1; D not resolved. The CDR3 extends over 12 amino acids. The V end was cut by 4 bases, the J end by 9 bases, with 13 bases between. Germline CDR1 SGHNT, CDR2 YYREEE (reference sequence). CDR3 sequence (DNA): TGTGCCAGCAGCGACACCGGGAGCCAAGCTTTCTTT. Translating it yields CASSDTGSQAFF. The whole variable domain, filled in from reference TRBV5-4 and TRBJ1-1, reads ETGVTQSPTHLIKTRGQQVTLRCSSQSGHNTVSWYQQALGQGPQFIFQYYREEENGRGNFPPRFSGLQFPNYSSELNVNALELDDSALYLCASSDTGSQAFFGQGTRLTVV.

V and J are TRBV5-1 and TRBJ2-3; D unclear. Between the trimmed V and J ends, which lost 2 bases and 0 bases, there was a span of 7 bases. Germline V gene lookup returns CDR1 SGHRS and CDR2 YFSETQ. The CDR3 totals 14 residues. The CDR3 bases are TGCGCCAGCAGCTTTGTCGGCAGCACAGATACGCAGTATTTT. This gives the protein CASSFVGSTDTQYF.

This rearrangement joins TRBV24-1 to TRBJ2-7; D unresolved. V shed 3 bases and J shed 4 bases, with 6 bases lying between them. The CDR3 is 12 residues long. CDR1 and CDR2 (germline): KGHDR, SFDVKD. The CDR3 coding sequence is TGTGCCACCAGTGATAAAGAATACGAGCAGTACTTC. This encodes CATSDKEYEQYF.

This chain uses TRBV29-1 with TRBJ2-7; the D call may be TRBD1 or TRBD2 (6 bases each). From germline, CDR1 is SQVTM and CDR2 ANQGSEA. V dropped 3 bases and J dropped 12 bases, with 21 bases sitting between them. The CDR3 is 13 amino acids. In DNA, the CDR3 is TGCAGCGTTGACTACCGGGACTCAGGGACACGGTACTTC. Amino acids: CSVDYRDSGTRYF.

This chain uses TRBV20-1 with TRBJ1-1; D is unclear. Per germline, CDR1 DFQATT and CDR2 SNEGSKA (reference sequence). The CDR3 is 13 residues long. Trimming took off 7 bases at V and 0 bases at J, with 12 bases between the two ends. Here the CDR3 DNA reads TGCAGTGTTCCGACCAGAATGAACACTGAAGCTTTCTTT. It encodes CSVPTRMNTEAFF.

This clonotype showed up just a few times. The V and J genes are TRBV14 and TRBJ2-2; 12 bases fit TRBD2. CDR1 and CDR2 (germline): SGHDN, FVKESK. J was trimmed by 5 bases and V by 4 bases; bases with no gene match: 5. This CDR3 has 16 amino acids. The DNA of the CDR3 is TGTGCCAGCAGCCTTTGGACTAGCGGGGCGACCGGGGAGCTGTTTTTT. Protein: CASSLWTSGATGELFF.

The V and J genes are TRBV29-1 and TRBJ1-1; no clear D gene. The CDR3 spans 8 residues. Germline V gene sequence: CDR1 SQVTM, CDR2 ANQGSEA. Here the CDR3 DNA reads TGCCAGAACACTGAAGCTTTCTTT. Its protein is CQNTEAFF.